A selection of T cell receptor beta chains follows, all from one sample in a study of cytomegalovirus exposure and HLA in healthy donors. Produced via immunoSEQ multiplex PCR; TCRdb's table is partial and in-frame only. The sample lists 150,000 to 200,000 clones; about 85% were seen once. The sequencing input was PBMCs. These receptors were collected from a male donor in good health and CMV-seropositive. The CDR3 runs from the conserved cysteine through the conserved F or W. D genes are given only for firm matches. Rows give clone size only sometimes, using once, few, many, or a class for an expanded clone.

J gene,clone size,V gene,D gene,CDR3 protein,CDR3 DNA
TRBJ1-4,.,TRBV7-3,.,CASSPEFTPDMERTNEKLFF,TGTGCCAGCAGCCCCGAATTCACGCCGGACATGGAACGGACTAATGAAAAACTGTTTTTT
TRBJ2-7,few,TRBV5-4,.,CASSTRTGNHRAYEQYF,TGTGCCAGCAGCACAAGAACAGGGAACCATAGGGCCTACGAGCAGTACTTC
TRBJ2-7,once,TRBV14,.,CASSPMGGYEQYF,TGTGCCAGCAGTCCGATGGGGGGCTACGAGCAGTACTTC
TRBJ2-4,.,TRBV18,TRBD2,CASSQVGLAGAKNIQYF,TGTGCCAGCTCACAAGTCGGACTAGCGGGAGCCAAAAACATTCAGTACTTC
TRBJ2-5,once,TRBV7-3,.,CASSLTTGETQYF,TGTGCCAGCAGCTTAACCACGGGAGAGACCCAGTACTTC
TRBJ1-2,.,TRBV11-2,.,CASSLDISHYGYTF,TGTGCCAGCAGCTTAGATATCAGTCACTATGGCTACACCTTC
TRBJ1-1,.,TRBV5-4,TRBD1,CASSPPGGLTIF,TGTGCCAGCAGCCCACCAGGGGGCCTGACGATCTTT
TRBJ2-3,.,TRBV11-3,.,CASSLLGGEDTQYF,TGTGCCAGCAGCCTACTGGGGGGTGAGGATACGCAGTATTTT
TRBJ1-5,.,TRBV7-9,TRBD1,CASSPIPGQVPQHF,TGTGCCAGCAGCCCTATTCCGGGACAGGTGCCCCAGCATTTT
TRBJ1-1,few,TRBV16,.,CASSQSRNTEAFF,TGTGCCAGCAGCCAATCCCGGAACACTGAAGCTTTCTTT
TRBJ2-5,.,TRBV7-2,TRBD1,CASSLTLTGVIETQYF,TGTGCCAGCAGCTTAACCCTGACAGGGGTGATAGAGACCCAGTACTTC
TRBJ2-4,.,TRBV19,TRBD2,CASSIDWSSAGDIQYF,TGTGCCAGTAGTATAGATTGGTCGTCCGCGGGGGACATTCAGTACTTC
TRBJ1-3,.,TRBV25-1,.,CASSAEGNTIYF,TGTGCCAGCAGTGCTGAGGGAAACACCATATATTTT
TRBJ2-7,.,TRBV10-2,.,CASSVSHGTYEQYF,TGCGCCAGCAGTGTTAGTCACGGGACCTACGAGCAGTACTTC
TRBJ1-5,.,TRBV28,.,CASSLLQSAGPQHF,TGTGCCAGCAGTTTACTACAGTCGGCGGGGCCCCAGCATTTT
TRBJ2-7,.,TRBV6-1,.,CASKIYGDSYYEQYF,TGTGCCAGCAAGATTTACGGAGACAGTTACTACGAGCAGTACTTC
TRBJ2-1,.,TRBV14,TRBD2,CASSQDGTSGRFEQFF,TGTGCCAGCAGCCAAGATGGGACTAGCGGGAGGTTTGAGCAGTTCTTC
TRBJ2-7,.,TRBV5-1,TRBD2,CASSFSLAGVGSYEQYF,TGCGCCAGCAGCTTTTCACTAGCGGGGGTCGGTTCCTACGAGCAGTACTTC
TRBJ2-1,.,TRBV19,.,CASRTRGARNEQFF,TGTGCCAGCCGTACCCGGGGGGCGCGAAATGAGCAGTTCTTC
TRBJ2-7,once,TRBV9,TRBD1,CASSSGQGYNEQYF,TGTGCCAGCAGCTCAGGACAGGGGTATAACGAGCAGTACTTC
TRBJ2-1,.,TRBV4-2,TRBD2,CASSQGGLAGGAEQFF,TGTGCCAGCAGCCAAGGGGGTCTAGCGGGAGGGGCTGAGCAGTTCTTC
TRBJ2-1,.,TRBV18,.,CASSLSGDVGYNEQFF,TGTGCCAGCTCCCTCTCGGGGGACGTAGGATACAATGAGCAGTTCTTC